These T cell receptor beta chains were read from a single sample in a study of blood T cell repertoires in COVID-19. Sequencing used immunoSEQ multiplex PCR; TCRdb keeps in-frame clones, though not all of them. The sample contains 110,000 to 150,000 clones, approximately 84% of which appear only once. The sequenced sample consisted of peripheral blood. All receptors derive from a woman aged 55 to 70 with acute or convalescent COVID-19. Each CDR3 is given with its conserved first and last residue. Fields, in order: clone size, D gene, CDR3 length, J gene, V gene, CDR3 DNA, CDR3 protein. The D gene is left open where the match is weak. Clone size is shown for a subset of rows, as once, few, many or a class of expanded clone.

clone_size: -; d_call: TRBD1; cdr3_length: 16; j_call: TRBJ1-5; v_call: TRBV7-9; cdr3_nt: TGTGCCAGCAGCTTTGGACAGGCCGATAGCAATCAGCCCCAGCATTTT; cdr3_aa: CASSFGQADSNQPQHF
clone_size: -; d_call: TRBD1; cdr3_length: 16; j_call: TRBJ1-2; v_call: TRBV9; cdr3_nt: TGTGCCAGCAGCGTATTCGACAGGGTTGGGTCATATGGCTACACCTTC; cdr3_aa: CASSVFDRVGSYGYTF
clone_size: once; d_call: -; cdr3_length: 13; j_call: TRBJ1-1; v_call: TRBV9; cdr3_nt: TGTGCCAGCAGCGTAACCCCTGGTGGGAGGGCTTTCTTT; cdr3_aa: CASSVTPGGRAFF
clone_size: -; d_call: TRBD1; cdr3_length: 15; j_call: TRBJ1-5; v_call: TRBV2; cdr3_nt: TGTGCCAGCAGTCCTGGGACAGCTAGCAATCAGCCCCAGCATTTT; cdr3_aa: CASSPGTASNQPQHF
clone_size: once; d_call: -; cdr3_length: 16; j_call: TRBJ2-2; v_call: TRBV7-2; cdr3_nt: TGTGCCAGCAGCTTAGACACAGGCTTCGGGACCGGGGAGCTGTTTTTT; cdr3_aa: CASSLDTGFGTGELFF
clone_size: once; d_call: TRBD1; cdr3_length: 20; j_call: TRBJ1-1; v_call: TRBV19; cdr3_nt: TGTGCCAGTAGACGGGGGACAGGGCGACATTCGAATATAGTGAACACTGAAGCTTTCTTT; cdr3_aa: CASRRGTGRHSNIVNTEAFF
clone_size: once; d_call: TRBD2; cdr3_length: 13; j_call: TRBJ2-5; v_call: TRBV7-8; cdr3_nt: TGTGCCAGCAGCTCAAGACTAGCGGAGACCCAGTACTTC; cdr3_aa: CASSSRLAETQYF
clone_size: -; d_call: -; cdr3_length: 14; j_call: TRBJ1-1; v_call: TRBV11-2; cdr3_nt: TGTGCCAGCAGCTTAAACAGGGCGAACACTGAAGCTTTCTTT; cdr3_aa: CASSLNRANTEAFF
clone_size: -; d_call: -; cdr3_length: 14; j_call: TRBJ2-5; v_call: TRBV7-6; cdr3_nt: TGTGCCAGCAGCTCGCAGGGCGGCAGGGAGACCCAGTACTTC; cdr3_aa: CASSSQGGRETQYF
clone_size: -; d_call: TRBD2; cdr3_length: 15; j_call: TRBJ2-5; v_call: TRBV19; cdr3_nt: TGTGCCAGTAGTACTAGCGGGAGGGCCTGGGAGACCCAGTACTTC; cdr3_aa: CASSTSGRAWETQYF
clone_size: few; d_call: TRBD1; cdr3_length: 11; j_call: TRBJ1-2; v_call: TRBV10-2; cdr3_nt: TGCGCCAGCAGTGATGGGAGACAGGGATCCTTC; cdr3_aa: CASSDGRQGSF
clone_size: -; d_call: TRBD2; cdr3_length: 15; j_call: TRBJ2-7; v_call: TRBV30; cdr3_nt: TGTGCCTGGAGTCCTGGACTAGCGGGAGTCAAAGAGCAGTACTTC; cdr3_aa: CAWSPGLAGVKEQYF
clone_size: -; d_call: -; cdr3_length: 20; j_call: TRBJ1-2; v_call: TRBV14; cdr3_nt: TGTGCCAGCAGCCAAAACCATGGACTGCCCTTTTACGAAGGATCCTATGGCTACACCTTC; cdr3_aa: CASSQNHGLPFYEGSYGYTF
clone_size: -; d_call: TRBD1; cdr3_length: 13; j_call: TRBJ1-5; v_call: TRBV19; cdr3_nt: TGTGCCAGTTCGACAGGGGAGAGACAGCCCCAGCATTTT; cdr3_aa: CASSTGERQPQHF
clone_size: once; d_call: -; cdr3_length: 15; j_call: TRBJ2-7; v_call: TRBV28; cdr3_nt: TGTGCCAGCAGTTTTGCCAGGGGAGCTAACTACGAGCAGTACTTC; cdr3_aa: CASSFARGANYEQYF
clone_size: -; d_call: -; cdr3_length: 19; j_call: TRBJ2-5; v_call: TRBV5-1; cdr3_nt: TGCGCCAGCAGCTTGGTTGTGGGGGGTTTTGGGGGACTCCAAGAGACCCAGTACTTC; cdr3_aa: CASSLVVGGFGGLQETQYF
clone_size: -; d_call: TRBD1; cdr3_length: 15; j_call: TRBJ1-2; v_call: TRBV19; cdr3_nt: TGTGCCAGTAGTAATCGGCCCGATGCAACAGGGGGTACCACCTTC; cdr3_aa: CASSNRPDATGGTTF
clone_size: -; d_call: TRBD1; cdr3_length: 15; j_call: TRBJ1-4; v_call: TRBV5-1; cdr3_nt: TGCGCCAGCAGGACGACAGGGAAGGTCAATGAAAAACTGTTTTTT; cdr3_aa: CASRTTGKVNEKLFF
clone_size: -; d_call: -; cdr3_length: 14; j_call: TRBJ1-6; v_call: TRBV6-1; cdr3_nt: TGTGCCAGCAGTGAGGCACGAGGCGATTCACCCCTCCACTTT; cdr3_aa: CASSEARGDSPLHF
clone_size: few; d_call: TRBD2; cdr3_length: 15; j_call: TRBJ2-7; v_call: TRBV28; cdr3_nt: TGTGCCAGCAGTCTCGGACTAGCGGGTTCCTACGAGCAGTACTTC; cdr3_aa: CASSLGLAGSYEQYF
clone_size: -; d_call: -; cdr3_length: 14; j_call: TRBJ1-5; v_call: TRBV2; cdr3_nt: TGTGCCAGCGGAGGTGACGGCTTCAATCAGCCCCAGCATTTT; cdr3_aa: CASGGDGFNQPQHF
clone_size: -; d_call: TRBD1; cdr3_length: 14; j_call: TRBJ1-5; v_call: TRBV6-1; cdr3_nt: TGTGCCAGCAGTGAAGGGACAGGGGGGCAGCCCCAGCATTTT; cdr3_aa: CASSEGTGGQPQHF
clone_size: -; d_call: -; cdr3_length: 16; j_call: TRBJ2-2; v_call: TRBV7-9; cdr3_nt: TGTGCCAGCAGCTTAGCGTCTGGGAGAGGGACCGGGGAGCTGTTTTTT; cdr3_aa: CASSLASGRGTGELFF
clone_size: -; d_call: TRBD1; cdr3_length: 15; j_call: TRBJ1-5; v_call: TRBV2; cdr3_nt: TGTGCCAGCAGGGACAGGGGTGGGAGCAATCAGCCCCAGCATTTT; cdr3_aa: CASRDRGGSNQPQHF
clone_size: -; d_call: TRBD2; cdr3_length: 16; j_call: TRBJ2-7; v_call: TRBV5-1; cdr3_nt: TGCGCCAGCGGCCCGTTTCCGGAGCGGGAGTATAACGAGCAGTACTTC; cdr3_aa: CASGPFPEREYNEQYF
clone_size: -; d_call: -; cdr3_length: 14; j_call: TRBJ2-7; v_call: TRBV5-1; cdr3_nt: TGCGCCAGCAGCTTGACGGGAGAACCCCACGAGCAGTACTTC; cdr3_aa: CASSLTGEPHEQYF
clone_size: -; d_call: TRBD1; cdr3_length: 17; j_call: TRBJ2-3; v_call: TRBV5-1; cdr3_nt: TGCGCCAGCAGCCAGAACCCGGGACAGAAGTCCACAGATACGCAGTATTTT; cdr3_aa: CASSQNPGQKSTDTQYF
clone_size: -; d_call: TRBD2; cdr3_length: 14; j_call: TRBJ2-1; v_call: TRBV30; cdr3_nt: TGTGCCTGGAGTGGACTAGCTCGCTACAATGAGCAGTTCTTC; cdr3_aa: CAWSGLARYNEQFF
clone_size: -; d_call: TRBD1; cdr3_length: 15; j_call: TRBJ1-2; v_call: TRBV7-9; cdr3_nt: TGTGCCAGCAGCTCCGGGACAGCATTTAACTATGGCTACACCTTC; cdr3_aa: CASSSGTAFNYGYTF
clone_size: -; d_call: -; cdr3_length: 11; j_call: TRBJ2-3; v_call: TRBV6-5; cdr3_nt: TGTGCCAGCCAAGCGGCAGATACGCAGTATTTT; cdr3_aa: CASQAADTQYF
clone_size: -; d_call: -; cdr3_length: 15; j_call: TRBJ1-3; v_call: TRBV6-5; cdr3_nt: TGTGCCAGCAACAGGGCAACCTTCTCTGGAAACACCATATATTTT; cdr3_aa: CASNRATFSGNTIYF
clone_size: -; d_call: TRBD2; cdr3_length: 15; j_call: TRBJ2-1; v_call: TRBV10-2; cdr3_nt: TGCGCCAGCCGCGACCTAGCGGGAGGGGGAAATGAGCAGTTCTTC; cdr3_aa: CASRDLAGGGNEQFF
clone_size: -; d_call: -; cdr3_length: 13; j_call: TRBJ2-1; v_call: TRBV27; cdr3_nt: TGTGCCAGCAGTGGGAGTATCAACAATGAGCAGTTCTTC; cdr3_aa: CASSGSINNEQFF
clone_size: -; d_call: TRBD2; cdr3_length: 16; j_call: TRBJ2-1; v_call: TRBV28; cdr3_nt: TGTGCCAGCAGTTCACTAGCGGGAGGTTCCTACAATGAGCAGTTCTTC; cdr3_aa: CASSSLAGGSYNEQFF
clone_size: -; d_call: TRBD2; cdr3_length: 20; j_call: TRBJ2-3; v_call: TRBV3-1/TRBV3-2; cdr3_nt: TGTGCCAGCAGCCAAGAGCCAGCGGGACGTCGGCCCCCGGGGACAGATACGCAGTATTTT; cdr3_aa: CASSQEPAGRRPPGTDTQYF
clone_size: -; d_call: TRBD2; cdr3_length: 16; j_call: TRBJ2-7; v_call: TRBV27; cdr3_nt: TGTGCCAGCGCCCCGCCCGGGGGAGGGCCAGGGCGGGAGCAGTACTTC; cdr3_aa: CASAPPGGGPGREQYF
clone_size: -; d_call: -; cdr3_length: 14; j_call: TRBJ2-7; v_call: TRBV19; cdr3_nt: TGTGCCAGTAACGAAAACCGGGGCTCCTACGAGCAGTACTTC; cdr3_aa: CASNENRGSYEQYF
clone_size: -; d_call: TRBD2; cdr3_length: 14; j_call: TRBJ2-7; v_call: TRBV7-9; cdr3_nt: TGTGCCAGCAGTCTAGCGGCCTTGGGGAGAGAGCAGTACTTC; cdr3_aa: CASSLAALGREQYF